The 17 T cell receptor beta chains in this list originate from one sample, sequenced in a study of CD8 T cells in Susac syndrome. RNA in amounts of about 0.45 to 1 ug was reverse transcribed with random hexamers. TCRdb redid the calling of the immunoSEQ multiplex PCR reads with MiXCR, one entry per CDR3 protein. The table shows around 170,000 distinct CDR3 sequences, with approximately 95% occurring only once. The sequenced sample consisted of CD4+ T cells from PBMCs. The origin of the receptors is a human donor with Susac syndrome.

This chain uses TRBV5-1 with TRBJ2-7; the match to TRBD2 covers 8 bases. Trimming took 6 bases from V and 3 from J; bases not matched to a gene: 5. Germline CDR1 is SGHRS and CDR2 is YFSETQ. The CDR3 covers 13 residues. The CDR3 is CASMASGFYEQYF. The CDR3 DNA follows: TGCGCCAGCATGGCTAGCGGGTTCTACGAGCAGTACTTC.

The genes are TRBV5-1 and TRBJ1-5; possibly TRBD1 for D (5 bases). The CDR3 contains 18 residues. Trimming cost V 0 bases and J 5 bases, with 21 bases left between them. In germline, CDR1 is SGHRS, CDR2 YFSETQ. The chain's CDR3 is CASSLAPVVGRVHQPQHF. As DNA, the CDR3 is TGCGCCAGCAGCTTGGCCCCGGTGGTTGGCAGGGTTCATCAGCCCCAGCATTTT. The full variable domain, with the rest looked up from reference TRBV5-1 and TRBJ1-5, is KAGVTQTPRYLIKTRGQQVTLSCSPISGHRSVSWYQQTPGQGLQFLFEYFSETQRNKGNFPGRFSGRQFSNSRSEMNVSTLELGDSALYLCASSLAPVVGRVHQPQHFGDGTRLSIL.

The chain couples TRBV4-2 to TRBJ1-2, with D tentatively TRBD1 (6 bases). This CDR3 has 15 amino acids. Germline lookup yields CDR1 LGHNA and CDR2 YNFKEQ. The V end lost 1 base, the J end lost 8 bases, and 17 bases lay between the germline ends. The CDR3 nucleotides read TGTGCCAGCAGCCAAGCCGGCCAGGGGCCCGAGGGCTACACCTTC. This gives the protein CASSQAGQGPEGYTF.

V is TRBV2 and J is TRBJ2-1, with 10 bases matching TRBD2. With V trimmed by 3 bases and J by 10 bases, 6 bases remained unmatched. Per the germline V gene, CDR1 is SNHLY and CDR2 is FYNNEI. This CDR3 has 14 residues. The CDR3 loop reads CASSDSGGAREQFF. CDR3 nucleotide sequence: TGTGCCAGCAGTGACAGCGGGGGGGCTCGGGAGCAGTTCTTC.

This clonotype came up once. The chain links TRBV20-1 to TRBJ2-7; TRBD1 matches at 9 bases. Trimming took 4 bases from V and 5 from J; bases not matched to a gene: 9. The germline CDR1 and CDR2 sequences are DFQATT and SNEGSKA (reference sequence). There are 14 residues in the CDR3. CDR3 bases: TGCAGTGCTATCTCCGGGACAGGGTCCCACGAGCAGTACTTC. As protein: CSAISGTGSHEQYF.

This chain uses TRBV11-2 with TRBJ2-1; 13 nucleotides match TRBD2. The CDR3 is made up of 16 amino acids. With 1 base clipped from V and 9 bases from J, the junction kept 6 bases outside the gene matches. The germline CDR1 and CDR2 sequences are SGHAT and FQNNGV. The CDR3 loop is CASSLVLAGGPGEQFF. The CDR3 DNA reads TGTGCCAGCAGCTTAGTACTAGCGGGGGGGCCTGGTGAGCAGTTCTTC.

The CDR3 DNA reads TGTGCCAGCGGGAGAGACGGGCTCTCCTACGAGCAGTACTTC. Translated, it gives CASGRDGLSYEQYF. The J gene is TRBJ2-7, the V gene TRBV2, with D perhaps matching TRBD2 (5 bases). V was shortened by 8 bases and J by 0 bases, with 14 bases between the two germline ends. The CDR3 consists of 14 residues. Germline V gives CDR1 SNHLY, CDR2 FYNNEI.

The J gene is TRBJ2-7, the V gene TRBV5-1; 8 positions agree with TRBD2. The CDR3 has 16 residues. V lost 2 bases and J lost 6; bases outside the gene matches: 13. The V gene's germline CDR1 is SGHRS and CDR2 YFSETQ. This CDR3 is CASSFPSGGLYAEQYF. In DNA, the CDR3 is TGCGCCAGCAGCTTCCCCAGCGGGGGTCTATACGCCGAGCAGTACTTC.

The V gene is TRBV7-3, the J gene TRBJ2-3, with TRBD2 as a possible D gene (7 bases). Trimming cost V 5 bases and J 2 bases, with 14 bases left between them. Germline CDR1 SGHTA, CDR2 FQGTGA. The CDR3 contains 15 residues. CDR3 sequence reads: CASSPRGPSTDTQYF. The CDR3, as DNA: TGTGCCAGCAGCCCGCGGGGGCCCTCCACAGATACGCAGTATTTT.

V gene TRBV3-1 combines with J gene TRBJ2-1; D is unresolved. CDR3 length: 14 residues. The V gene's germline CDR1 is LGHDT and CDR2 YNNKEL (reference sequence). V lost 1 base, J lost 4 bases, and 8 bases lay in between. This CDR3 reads CASSQVGQYNEQFF. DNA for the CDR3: TGTGCCAGCAGCCAAGTTGGTCAGTACAATGAGCAGTTCTTC.

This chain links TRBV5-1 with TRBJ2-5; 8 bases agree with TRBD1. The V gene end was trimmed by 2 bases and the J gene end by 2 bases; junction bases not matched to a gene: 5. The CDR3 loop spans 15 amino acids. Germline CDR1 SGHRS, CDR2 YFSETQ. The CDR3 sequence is CASSLGQGGQETQYF. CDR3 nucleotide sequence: TGCGCCAGCAGCTTAGGACAGGGAGGACAAGAGACCCAGTACTTC.

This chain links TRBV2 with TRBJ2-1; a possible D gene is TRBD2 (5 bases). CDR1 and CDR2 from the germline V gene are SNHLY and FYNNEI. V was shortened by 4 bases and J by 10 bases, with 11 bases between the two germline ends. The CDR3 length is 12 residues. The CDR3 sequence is CASSGFREEQFF. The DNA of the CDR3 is TGTGCCAGCAGTGGGTTCCGGGAAGAGCAGTTCTTC.

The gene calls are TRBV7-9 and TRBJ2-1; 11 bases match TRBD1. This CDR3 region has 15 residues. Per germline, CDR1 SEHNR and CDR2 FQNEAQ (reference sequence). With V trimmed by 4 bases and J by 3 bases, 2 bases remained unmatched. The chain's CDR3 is CASSWTGGSYNEQFF. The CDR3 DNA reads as TGTGCCAGCAGCTGGACAGGGGGCAGCTACAATGAGCAGTTCTTC.

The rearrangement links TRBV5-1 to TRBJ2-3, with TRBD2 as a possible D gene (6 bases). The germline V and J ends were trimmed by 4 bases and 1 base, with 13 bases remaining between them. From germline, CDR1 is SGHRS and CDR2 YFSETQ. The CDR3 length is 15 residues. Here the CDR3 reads CASSPKGGGTDTQYF. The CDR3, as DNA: TGCGCCAGCAGCCCCAAGGGCGGGGGCACAGATACGCAGTATTTT.

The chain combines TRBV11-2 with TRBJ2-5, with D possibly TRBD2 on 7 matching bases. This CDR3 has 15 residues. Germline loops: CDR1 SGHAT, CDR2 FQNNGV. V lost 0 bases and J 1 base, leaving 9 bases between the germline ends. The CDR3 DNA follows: TGTGCCAGCAGCTTAGAAGGGGGGGGCCAAGAGACCCAGTACTTC. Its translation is CASSLEGGGQETQYF.

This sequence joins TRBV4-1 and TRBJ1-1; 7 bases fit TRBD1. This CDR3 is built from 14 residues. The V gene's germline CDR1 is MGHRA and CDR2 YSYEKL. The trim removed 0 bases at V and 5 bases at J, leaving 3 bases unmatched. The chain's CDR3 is CASSQERGRTEAFF. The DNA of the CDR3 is TGCGCCAGCAGCCAAGAAAGGGGGCGGACTGAAGCTTTCTTT.

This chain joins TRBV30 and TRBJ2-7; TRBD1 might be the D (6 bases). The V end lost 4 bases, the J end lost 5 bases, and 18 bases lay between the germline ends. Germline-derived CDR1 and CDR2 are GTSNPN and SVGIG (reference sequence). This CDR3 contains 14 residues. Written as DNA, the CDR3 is TGTGCCTGGATGTCATATACAGGGTGGCACGAGCAGTACTTC. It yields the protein CAWMSYTGWHEQYF.